In its sample, the clone carrying this T cell receptor (beta chain) ranks as medium-sized. Its target is not known. General study points: Greatest tumor Treg TCR overlap was with tumor naive CD4+ cells. Naive CD4+ cells shared about an eighth of tumor Treg sequences. Tumor memory CD4+ T cell TCR gene usage was found to cluster with blood and lymph node memory CD4+ cells and with lymph node naive CD4+ cells.

The TRBV12-4/TRBJ1-2 clonotypes were amplified using barcode primers with ligated adaptors. TCRdb reprocessed the multiplex PCR reads via MiXCR and lists one record per CDR3 protein. Among more than 1,500 distinct CDR3 sequences listed, approximately 4.1% were seen once. There are 12 residues in the CDR3. The V gene lost 10 bases and the J gene lost 5 bases, with 14 bases spanning the gap. J is TRBJ1-2 and V is TRBV12-3 or TRBV12-4, with D perhaps TRBD1 (5 bases). The TCR comes from a female donor with breast cancer. The sequenced sample was naive CD4+ T cells sorted from blood. Documented subset: naive CD4+ T cells, CD4+CD45RA+CD25-. The chain's CDR3 is CAIRLGPYGYTF. The CDR3 nucleotides read TGTGCCATTAGACTGGGGCCGTATGGCTACACCTTC.